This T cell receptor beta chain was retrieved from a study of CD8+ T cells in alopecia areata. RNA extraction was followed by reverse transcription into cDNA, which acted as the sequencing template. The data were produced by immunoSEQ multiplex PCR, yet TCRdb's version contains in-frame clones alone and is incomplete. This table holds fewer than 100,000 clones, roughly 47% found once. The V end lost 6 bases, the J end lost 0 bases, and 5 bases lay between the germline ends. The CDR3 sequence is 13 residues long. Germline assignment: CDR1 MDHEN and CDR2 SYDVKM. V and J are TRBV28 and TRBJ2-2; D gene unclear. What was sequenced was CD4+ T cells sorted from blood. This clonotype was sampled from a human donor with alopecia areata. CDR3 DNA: TGTGCCAGCAGGGCAACGAACACCGGGGAGCTGTTTTTT. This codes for CASRATNTGELFF.